The TCR beta chain described here comes from a study of post-analysis software for immune sequencing data. A word on this clonotype: Its antigen is currently unknown. At one boundary the junction diverges from the germline segment, which might be a read error.

Unique molecular identifiers tagged the TCR beta cDNA libraries. In TCRdb, the PCR reads were re-called with MiXCR into one record per CDR3 protein. Of about 260,000 distinct CDR3 sequences detected, 36% appear once; the ten largest clones hold around 5%. Study-wide results and caveats: When compared against controls, multiple sclerosis patients showed significantly lower normalized Chao1 diversity. Included in a set of roughly 5 TRBV segments more frequent in patients than controls were TRBV5-6, TRBV5-1 and TRBV20-1.

The CDR3 loop spans 12 amino acids. CDR1 LGHDT and CDR2 YNNKEL come from the germline V gene (reference sequence). The source of this sequence is a girl aged 10-17 years with multiple sclerosis. The chain recombines TRBV3-1 with TRBJ1-1; D unresolved. Sequenced input: blood. Here the CDR3 DNA reads TGTGTCAGCAGCCAAGAGACCGCTGAAGCTTTCTTT. Residues: CVSSQETAEAFF.